The 19 T cell receptor beta chains given below trace back to one sample, sequenced in a study of blood T cells in healthy people across ages. A second PCR, run for about 7 to 11 cycles, used a sample-barcoded 5' primer plus a J-beta primer mix. TCRdb re-called the 5' RACE reads through MiXCR, storing one row per CDR3 protein. The sample lists just under 550,000 distinct CDR3 sequences; 20% to 30% were seen once. A further study also used this sample, focusing on T cells of mothers and their children.

The sequencing input was blood. The receptors were sampled from a boy younger than 18 in good health.

The chain has TRBV20-1 and TRBJ2-4; TRBD1 agrees at 8 bases. The CDR3 extends over 13 amino acids. The V segment lost 6 bases and the J segment 5 bases; nucleotides outside the gene matches: 6. CDR1 and CDR2 from the germline V gene are DFQATT and SNEGSKA (reference sequence). CDR3 sequence: CSAQDRVENIQYF. For the CDR3, the DNA is TGCAGTGCACAGGACAGGGTAGAAAACATTCAGTACTTC.

This clonotype was found a few times. The chain combines TRBV6-2 or TRBV6-3 with TRBJ2-7; TRBD2 is a possible D gene (7 bases). The V gene lost 2 bases and the J gene lost 7 bases, with 12 bases spanning the gap. The CDR3 has 13 amino acids. Germline V gene sequence: CDR1 MNHEY, CDR2 SVGEGT. CDR3 loop: CASSYPGGREQYF. DNA for the CDR3: TGTGCCAGCAGTTACCCGGGGGGCCGGGAGCAGTACTTC.

This clonotype was seen a handful of times. The genes are TRBV6-2 or TRBV6-3 and TRBJ2-5; 7 nucleotides align to TRBD1. The CDR3 has 13 residues. Germline CDR1 and CDR2: MNHEY and SVGEGT. The V segment lost 7 bases and the J segment 1 base; nucleotides outside the gene matches: 3. CDR3 protein: CASTRDSQETQYF. Here the CDR3 DNA reads TGTGCCAGCACCCGGGACAGCCAAGAGACCCAGTACTTC.

The chain is built from TRBV2 and TRBJ2-5, with D possibly TRBD2 on 5 matching bases. V was clipped by 2 bases and J by 5 bases, with 15 bases between them. Germline V gene sequence: CDR1 SNHLY, CDR2 FYNNEI. The CDR3 totals 15 residues. This CDR3 is CASSERWTSGETQYF. DNA of the CDR3: TGTGCCAGCAGTGAAAGGTGGACTTCCGGGGAGACCCAGTACTTC.

The chain carries TRBV6-5 and TRBJ1-4, with 9 bases matching TRBD1. Germline V CDR1 and CDR2: MNHEY, SVGAGI. The ends lost 5 bases at V and 4 bases at J; junction bases unmatched: 5. The CDR3 is 15 amino acids. The CDR3 DNA reads as TGTGCCAGCAGTCAACCGGGACAGGGTAATGAAAAACTGTTTTTT. Amino acids: CASSQPGQGNEKLFF.

The chain links TRBV28 to TRBJ2-1; D is possibly TRBD1 or TRBD2 (6 bases each). The germline V gene encodes CDR1 MDHEN and CDR2 SYDVKM. V lost 4 bases, J lost 4 bases, and 20 bases lay in between. The CDR3 extends over 17 amino acids. This chain's CDR3 is CASSSDGREGGYNEQFF. The CDR3 DNA follows: TGTGCCAGCAGTTCCGACGGCCGAGAGGGGGGTTACAATGAGCAGTTCTTC.

The V call is TRBV7-3, the J call TRBJ2-1, with 14 nucleotides matching TRBD2. The length of the CDR3 is 18 residues. V shed 6 bases, J shed 2 bases, and the junction held 9 bases outside the gene matches. The germline V gene encodes CDR1 SGHTA and CDR2 FQGTGA. CDR3 DNA sequence: TGTGCCAGCAGTGGGACTAGCGGGGGAAATCGACCCTACAATGAGCAGTTCTTC. Translated, it gives CASSGTSGGNRPYNEQFF.

The table lists this clonotype with a few counts. V usage is TRBV3-1 and J usage is TRBJ2-7; maybe TRBD2 (5 bases). Trimming pared 0 bases from V and 7 bases from J, leaving 10 bases between. Germline CDR1 and CDR2: LGHDT and YNNKEL (reference sequence). The CDR3 runs to 13 residues. The CDR3 bases are TGTGCCAGCAGCCAAGAGTCGGGAAGAGAGCAGTACTTC. Translation gives CASSQESGREQYF.

V and J are TRBV28 and TRBJ2-7, with TRBD2 as a possible D gene (5 bases). With 3 bases removed from V and 4 bases from J, the gap between germline ends came to 13 bases. The CDR3 is made up of 14 amino acids. Germline V gene sequence: CDR1 MDHEN, CDR2 SYDVKM. The CDR3 region has the DNA TGTGCCAGCAGTTTGGTAGCGCCCGGATACGAGCAGTACTTC. Amino acid sequence: CASSLVAPGYEQYF. Full variable domain (missing parts from reference TRBV28 and TRBJ2-7): DVKVTQSSRYLVKRTGEKVFLECVQDMDHENMFWYRQDPGLGLRLIYFSYDVKMKEKGDIPEGYSVSREKKERFSLILESASTNQTSMYLCASSLVAPGYEQYFGPGTRLTVT.

The chain uses TRBV28 and TRBJ1-5, with 7 bases fitting TRBD1. Germline lookup yields CDR1 MDHEN and CDR2 SYDVKM. After removal of 4 bases from V and 4 bases from J, the junction contained 4 bases not matched to a gene. This CDR3 is 14 amino acids long. The CDR3 loop reads CASSSTGRNQPQHF. The CDR3 DNA reads TGTGCCAGCAGTTCGACAGGGCGGAATCAGCCCCAGCATTTT.

The genes are TRBV6-5 and TRBJ2-3, with 9 positions matching TRBD2. J lost 1 base, V lost 0 bases, and 2 bases had no gene match. The CDR3 sequence is 16 residues long. Germline CDR1 reads MNHEY; CDR2 reads SVGAGI. The CDR3 is CASSYSVAGGTDTQYF. The CDR3 coding sequence is TGTGCCAGCAGTTACTCGGTAGCGGGGGGCACAGATACGCAGTATTTT.

This clonotype was counted between two and nine times. One end of the junction fails to match germline, which may point to a read error. The genes are TRBV7-3 and TRBJ2-1, with D perhaps TRBD1 or TRBD2 (6 bases each). The J call may be mistaken, given a closer DNA end match to TRBJ2-5. This CDR3 spans 14 amino acids. CDR1 is SGHTA, CDR2 FQGTGA, per germline. For the CDR3, the DNA is TGCGCCAGCTCCTGGGGGGCCAGCGGTGAGACCCAGTACTTC. Translated, it gives CASSWGASGETQYF.

The genes are TRBV2 and TRBJ2-7, with D possibly matching TRBD2 (6 bases). The CDR3 sequence is 13 residues long. The germline V and J ends were trimmed by 4 bases and 5 bases, with 12 bases remaining between them. Germline loops: CDR1 SNHLY, CDR2 FYNNEI. The CDR3 nucleotides are TGTGCCAGCAGTGTAGATAGCGGAGACGAGCAGTACTTC. It translates to CASSVDSGDEQYF. Supplemented by reference TRBV2 and TRBJ2-7, the full variable domain reads EPEVTQTPSHQVTQMGQEVILRCVPISNHLYFYWYRQILGQKVEFLVSFYNNEISEKSEIFDDQFSVERPDGSNFTLKIRSTKLEDSAMYFCASSVDSGDEQYFGPGTRLTVT.

The chain carries TRBV12-3 or TRBV12-4 and TRBJ2-7; the D gene is possibly TRBD2 (5 bases). CDR3 size: 15 residues. Trimming removed 4 bases from V and 4 bases from J, with 17 bases in between. The CDR3 nucleotides are TGTGCCAGCAGTTCCGGGCAGCCTCGGGGTTACGAGCAGTACTTC. Translated: CASSSGQPRGYEQYF.

This rearrangement joins TRBV12-3 or TRBV12-4 to TRBJ2-4; the D is unclear. Trimming took off 5 bases at V and 1 base at J, with 9 bases between the two ends. The CDR3 sequence is 14 residues long. The CDR3 loop is CASSKSNAKNIQYF. CDR3 bases: TGTGCCAGCAGTAAAAGCAATGCCAAAAACATTCAGTACTTC.

In this sample, this clonotype turned up a few times. The chain uses TRBV27 and TRBJ2-1, with TRBD2 as a possible D gene (6 bases). Trimming left V 4 bases short and J 4 bases short, with 14 bases between. Germline V gene sequence: CDR1 MNHEY, CDR2 SMNVEV (reference sequence). The CDR3 runs 15 residues. The CDR3 is CASSYSRGWYNEQFF. CDR3 DNA sequence: TGTGCCAGCAGTTACTCTCGGGGGTGGTACAATGAGCAGTTCTTC.

This clonotype was detected only a few times. V gene TRBV20-1 combines with J gene TRBJ2-1; 10 nucleotides match TRBD2. Trimming removed 1 base from V and 5 bases from J; junction bases left unmatched: 14. CDR1 is DFQATT, CDR2 SNEGSKA, per germline (reference sequence). This CDR3 has 18 residues. The CDR3 DNA reads TGCAGTGCTAGAGGGTTCGGCCTAGCGGGGGTGCCTAACAATGAGCAGTTCTTC. Protein: CSARGFGLAGVPNNEQFF.

This rearrangement joins TRBV28 to TRBJ1-5; TRBD1 is a possible D gene (5 bases). Trimming removed 5 bases at V and 4 bases at J, with 27 bases between. Germline V CDR1 and CDR2: MDHEN, SYDVKM. This CDR3 comprises 19 residues. CDR3 residues: CASSPRVGGLNGGNQPQHF. The CDR3 bases are TGTGCCAGCAGTCCGAGGGTCGGTGGGCTAAATGGGGGAAATCAGCCCCAGCATTTT.

This clonotype was found many times. This sequence joins TRBV7-2 and TRBJ2-7; no clear D. The CDR3 consists of 14 residues. The ends were cut back, 1 base at V and 3 bases at J, with 10 bases in the middle. The V gene's germline CDR1 is SGHTA and CDR2 FQGNSA. The CDR3 DNA follows: TGTGCCAGCAGCTTAGACGGCGGTCTCTACGAGCAGTACTTC. Protein sequence: CASSLDGGLYEQYF.